Shown below are 6 T cell receptor beta chains from a single sample sequenced in a study of a mutant IDH1 vaccine in newly diagnosed glioma. This table comes from immunoSEQ multiplex PCR, and its TCRdb copy is limited to in-frame clones, with some not included. The sample comprises 30,000 to 35,000 clones, about three quarters of which are singletons, and 9% rests with the top ten. The time point here: baseline, week 1 (first vaccination visit). Indicated treatment: pre-vaccination baseline after standard-of-care therapy. The sample was peripheral blood mononuclear cells (PBMCs), taken from a glioma patient treated with radiotherapy, temozolomide or both. The receptors derive from a man aged 45-65 years with glioma. Some clones in this sample may be carry-over from other donors' samples.

DNA for the CDR3: TGTGCCAGTAGTATTACAGCGGGAGGGCCCATGCAGACCCAGTACTTC. Protein sequence: CASSITAGGPMQTQYF. This sequence joins TRBV19 and TRBJ2-5; 10 nucleotides align to TRBD2. This CDR3 region has 16 residues. Losses at the gene ends were 3 bases for V and 6 bases for J; bases not matched to a gene: 10. Germline assignment: CDR1 LNHDA and CDR2 SQIVND (reference sequence).

V and J are TRBV6-1 and TRBJ1-5; tentative D call: TRBD1 (6 bases). V lost 5 bases, J lost 7 bases, and 9 bases lay in between. CDR3 length equals 12 residues. CDR1 and CDR2 (germline): MNHNS, SASEGT. CDR3 protein: CASSQGTQPQHF. DNA of the CDR3: TGTGCCAGCAGTCAGGGGACGCAGCCCCAGCATTTT.

The chain couples TRBV6-1 to TRBJ1-5; D is undetermined. The germline V gene has CDR1 MNHNS and CDR2 SASEGT. Deletions cut 3 bases from V and 7 bases from J, with 13 bases between. The CDR3 has 14 residues. The DNA of the CDR3 is TGTGCCAGCAGTGATATCCATTCCGAGCAGCCCCAGCATTTT. The encoded protein is CASSDIHSEQPQHF.

This clone appeared a few times. This chain uses TRBV28 with TRBJ1-2; D unresolved. The V end was cut by 11 bases, the J end by 3 bases, with 16 bases between. The germline V gene encodes CDR1 MDHEN and CDR2 SYDVKM. The length of the CDR3 is 13 residues. The DNA for the CDR3 is TGTGCCGAGGGCCTCTCGAAGGACTATGGCTACACCTTC. It specifies CAEGLSKDYGYTF.

The gene calls are TRBV7-2 and TRBJ1-3, with D possibly matching TRBD1 (6 bases). V was trimmed by 3 bases and J by 1 base, leaving 10 bases between them. The germline V gene encodes CDR1 SGHTA and CDR2 FQGNSA. The CDR3 runs to 15 residues. The CDR3 loop reads CASSLGGASGNTIYF. DNA for the CDR3: TGTGCCAGCAGCTTGGGGGGGGCTTCTGGAAACACCATATATTTT.

J is TRBJ1-6 and V is TRBV30; no definite D call. CDR3 size: 15 residues. Germline lookup yields CDR1 GTSNPN and CDR2 SVGIG (reference sequence). Trimming removed 1 base from V and 9 bases from J, with 16 bases in between. DNA for the CDR3: TGTGCCTGGAGTGGTTTGCCGGGCAGCCCTTCACCCCTCCACTTT. Translation: CAWSGLPGSPSPLHF. Looking up the rest from reference TRBV30 and TRBJ1-6 gives the full variable domain: SQTIHQWPATLVQPVGSPLSLECTVEGTSNPNLYWYRQAAGRGLQLLFYSVGIGQISSEVPQNLSASRPQDRQFILSSKKLLLSDSGFYLCAWSGLPGSPSPLHFGNGTRLTVT.